This record looks at one T cell receptor (beta chain) sequence and its context. Its cognate antigen is unknown. This specimen comes from a study of cytomegalovirus exposure and HLA in healthy donors. As for the study in general: Falling in the Caucasian-associated ancestry cluster were roughly 80% of 350 to 400 genotyped donors. Regarding the study as a whole: Associated with cytomegalovirus, according to the listing, were some 180 TCR beta chains. High sensitivity and specificity were reportedly achieved when the classifier diagnosed cytomegalovirus status. With further analysis later on, most CMV-associated TCR beta chains appeared HLA-restricted.

This CDR3 is 16 amino acids long. Per germline, CDR1 LGHNA and CDR2 YNFKEQ. The V gene end was trimmed by 1 base and the J gene end by 3 bases; junction bases not matched to a gene: 6. PCR employed 60 Vbeta and 13 Jbeta primers. Libraries were prepared by immunoSEQ multiplex PCR; TCRdb keeps only in-frame clonotypes and omits some of them. The repertoire consists of 180,000 or so clones, with roughly three quarters occurring once and the leading ten covering approximately 2.2%. Sequenced material: PBMCs. The chain links TRBV4-2 to TRBJ2-5; 9 nucleotides line up with TRBD2. The sequence was collected from a woman aged 45-60 years in good health and CMV-seronegative. CDR3 loop: CASSQGRGGGEETQYF. The DNA for the CDR3 is TGTGCCAGCAGCCAAGGGCGGGGCGGGGGGGAAGAGACCCAGTACTTC.